The rows below give T cell receptor beta chains drawn from one sample of a study of T-cell memory formation after mild COVID-19. TCRdb re-derived calls from the 5' RACE reads in MiXCR, one entry per CDR3 protein. The sample lists about 540,000 distinct CDR3 sequences; about a fifth were seen once. Sample: PBMCs or a T cell subset sorted from them (not recorded which). The source of these receptors is an adult woman who had mild COVID-19 (a few samples of this study predate the infection). Cell type and time point are not known. The CDR3 runs from the conserved cysteine through the conserved F or W. The D gene is left open where the match is weak. Clone size is given for some rows only: seen once, a few or many times, or a class if the clone is expanded.

clone size	V gene	J gene	D gene	CDR3 DNA	CDR3 protein
few	TRBV6-5	TRBJ2-1	-	TGTGCCAGCAGTTACAGCCTCTCCTACAATGAGCAGTTCTTC	CASSYSLSYNEQFF
many	TRBV6-6	TRBJ2-2	TRBD2	TGTGCCAGCACCGCCCAAGCCGGACTAGCGGGGGGTTCGAACACCGGGGAGCTGTTTTTT	CASTAQAGLAGGSNTGELFF
-	TRBV24-1	TRBJ2-1	-	TGTGCCACCAGTGATTTCTGGGGGCATGAGCAGTTCTTC	CATSDFWGHEQFF
-	TRBV6-4	TRBJ2-1	-	TGTGCCAGCAGTGTTAAGGACCGGGCTTATGAGCAGTTCTTC	CASSVKDRAYEQFF
-	TRBV6-6	TRBJ2-1	TRBD1	TGTGCCAGCAGTTACGAGACAGGGCCAGGGGAGCAGTTCTTC	CASSYETGPGEQFF
once	TRBV20-1	TRBJ1-2	-	TGCAGTGCTCTTAGGGCAGATTATGGCTACACCTTC	CSALRADYGYTF
once	TRBV7-2	TRBJ2-2	TRBD1	TGTGCCAGCAGCCCGGACAGGGCCGTCGCGAACACCGGGGAGCTGTTTTTT	CASSPDRAVANTGELFF
-	TRBV7-9	TRBJ1-1	-	TGTGCCAGCAGCTTACCTGCGGGAGAAGCTTTCTTT	CASSLPAGEAFF
-	TRBV7-3	TRBJ2-1	TRBD1	TGTGCCAGCAGCTTACAGGGGACAGGGTACTACAATGAGCAGTTCTTC	CASSLQGTGYYNEQFF
-	TRBV4-3	TRBJ2-7	-	TGCGCCAGCAGCCAAGAGGGGGAAGAGCAGTACTTC	CASSQEGEEQYF
-	TRBV30	TRBJ2-5	TRBD2	TGTGCCTGGAGTGTAACGGGAGGGGAGACCCAGTACTTC	CAWSVTGGETQYF
-	TRBV5-4	TRBJ2-2	TRBD2	TGTGCCAGCAGCTTGCCTAGCGGGGCTGTCGGGGAGCTGTTTTTT	CASSLPSGAVGELFF
once	TRBV25-1	TRBJ2-7	-	TGTGCCAGCAGTGAGGGAGTGGACCCCTACGAGCAGTACTTC	CASSEGVDPYEQYF
few	TRBV5-1	TRBJ2-7	-	TGCGCCAGCAGCTTGGCAGCTGCCTACGAGCAGTACTTC	CASSLAAAYEQYF
few	TRBV6-2/TRBV6-3	TRBJ2-1	-	TGTGCCAGCACCCACCGATATGAGCAGTTCTTC	CASTHRYEQFF
-	TRBV5-1	TRBJ2-5	-	TGCGCCAGCAGCATCAGGAATTTTGAGGAGACCCAGTACTTC	CASSIRNFEETQYF
-	TRBV7-3	TRBJ2-1	-	TGTGCCAGCAGCATAGGACCCATCCCCAGTGAGCAGTTCTTC	CASSIGPIPSEQFF
many	TRBV6-2/TRBV6-3	TRBJ1-2	TRBD1	TGTGCCAGCAGACAGGGGGTCGGTAACTATGGCTACACCTTC	CASRQGVGNYGYTF
few	TRBV6-6	TRBJ1-3	-	TGTGCCAGCAGTTACGGTCAGGGAACAGGAAACACCATATATTTT	CASSYGQGTGNTIYF
few	TRBV6-5	TRBJ2-7	TRBD1	TGTGCCAGCAGTCTCGACGGGACAGGCTCCTACGAGCAGTACTTC	CASSLDGTGSYEQYF
few	TRBV3-1	TRBJ2-1	TRBD2	TGTGCCAGCAGCCAAGATTTGGCGGGGGGGCCGTATGAGCAGTTCTTC	CASSQDLAGGPYEQFF
-	TRBV27	TRBJ2-3	TRBD2	TGTGCCAGCAGTTTACCCCCTCTAGCGGGGGTGATAGATACGCAGTATTTT	CASSLPPLAGVIDTQYF
few	TRBV27	TRBJ1-5	TRBD1	TGTGCCAGCAGTCTGACAGGGCCAGGAGGACAGCCCCAGCATTTT	CASSLTGPGGQPQHF
-	TRBV30	TRBJ2-3	-	TGTGCCTGGAGTGCTAAAGGACGGAAGAGCACAGATACGCAGTATTTT	CAWSAKGRKSTDTQYF
once	TRBV20-1	TRBJ2-7	-	TGCAGTGCTAGAGGCTCACGTGAGCAGTACTTC	CSARGSREQYF
-	TRBV6-5	TRBJ1-2	-	TGTGCCAGCAGTACGGAACCTAACTATGGCTACACCTTC	CASSTEPNYGYTF
-	TRBV6-5	TRBJ2-5	-	TGTGCCAGCAGTTACTTAGCAGCCCAGTACTTC	CASSYLAAQYF
-	TRBV6-5	TRBJ2-5	-	TGTGCCAGCAGCCTCGGGCCAAAAGAGACCCAGTACTTC	CASSLGPKETQYF
few	TRBV30	TRBJ2-1	-	TGTGCCTGGAGTGACAGGTGGGCTGAGCAGTTCTTC	CAWSDRWAEQFF
few	TRBV5-6	TRBJ1-2	TRBD1	TGTGCCAGCAGCTTGGGTGCAGGGGGAGGAATCTATGGCTACACCTTC	CASSLGAGGGIYGYTF
-	TRBV20-1	TRBJ1-1	-	TGCAGTGCTACAGGGCGCCGGAACACTGAAGCTTTCTTT	CSATGRRNTEAFF
few	TRBV7-6	TRBJ1-5	-	TGTGCCAGGGTTGGTAGACAACCCAATCAGCCCCAGCATTTT	CARVGRQPNQPQHF
-	TRBV18	TRBJ2-7	-	TGTGCCAGCTCAAGGACACATCCCCACGAGCAGTACTTC	CASSRTHPHEQYF
-	TRBV20-1	TRBJ1-2	TRBD1	TGCAGTGCTAGAGATCCGCAAACCGGGACAGGGGGCTTCGGCTACACCTTC	CSARDPQTGTGGFGYTF
-	TRBV20-1	TRBJ2-7	-	TGCAGTGCTAGGAAGGTGGGTGCGGACGAGCAGTACTTC	CSARKVGADEQYF
-	TRBV12-3/TRBV12-4	TRBJ2-4	TRBD2	TGTGCCAGCAGTCTTACTAGCGGGCTTTCAAACATTCAGTACTTC	CASSLTSGLSNIQYF
-	TRBV4-1	TRBJ2-3	TRBD1	TGCGCCAGCAGCCATCCGGGACAGGGAAACACAGATACGCAGTATTTT	CASSHPGQGNTDTQYF
-	TRBV27	TRBJ2-1	TRBD2	TGTGCCAGCACTTTCCGGGGGGGCTACAATGAGCAGTTCTTC	CASTFRGGYNEQFF
few	TRBV5-5	TRBJ2-7	-	TGTGCCAGCAGCTCCATCGAAGGGGGGAGGTCCTACGAGCAGTACTTC	CASSSIEGGRSYEQYF
few	TRBV12-3/TRBV12-4	TRBJ1-2	TRBD1	TGTGCCAGCAGCCATTCGGGACAGATTCCTAACTATGGCTACACCTTC	CASSHSGQIPNYGYTF
-	TRBV7-3	TRBJ2-1	-	TGTGCCAGCAGCGTAGGCCCGGGGCGTGAGCAGTTCTTC	CASSVGPGREQFF